The source of this T cell receptor beta chain is a study of T cell changes during pregnancy in multiple sclerosis. The germline V gene encodes CDR1 SGHTA and CDR2 FQGNSA. The V gene lost 5 bases and the J gene lost 2 bases, with 12 bases spanning the gap. There are 14 residues in the CDR3. Assay: immunoSEQ multiplex PCR; the TCRdb copy retains only in-frame clones and omits some. The table records tens of thousands of clones, about 87% of them present only once. The clonotype comes from a female donor with multiple sclerosis, enrolled in a pregnancy study. The chain combines TRBV7-2 with TRBJ1-1; D may be TRBD1 (5 bases). The sample consisted of CD4+ T cells from peripheral blood mononuclear cells, taken in the first trimester of pregnancy. CDR3 amino acids: CASSLRQFNTEAFF. CDR3 bases: TGTGCCAGCAGCCTAAGACAGTTTAACACTGAAGCTTTCTTT.